These T cell receptor beta chains were read from a single sample in a study of blood T cells in healthy people across ages. TCRdb analysed the 5' RACE reads with MiXCR anew, one entry per CDR3 protein. The repertoire consists of some 1 million distinct CDR3 sequences, with 40% to 55% occurring once and the leading ten covering approximately 17%. The specimen was blood. Receptors were obtained from a woman between 55 and 75 years old in good health. The conserved cysteine and the conserved F or W are not part of the CDR3 here.

J gene,V gene,CDR3 protein
TRBJ2-5,TRBV27,ASRGLRETQY
TRBJ2-3,TRBV20-1,SAISLAGGRDTQY
TRBJ1-2,TRBV5-1,ASSLVAASNYGYT
TRBJ1-1,TRBV7-2,ASSYTWGATEAF
TRBJ2-1,TRBV6-1,ASSELAEVSSYNEQF
TRBJ2-1,TRBV6-5,ASSSGGVYNEQF
TRBJ2-5,TRBV10-3,AISDWGPGDQETQY
TRBJ2-3,TRBV11-2,ASSPEGGGGTDTQY
TRBJ2-1,TRBV4-1,ASSLREVAYNEQF
TRBJ2-7,TRBV28,ASTQGLGEQY
TRBJ1-1,TRBV6-5,ASRRLTGDTEAF
TRBJ1-4,TRBV20-1,SASYNIGEKLF
TRBJ2-2,TRBV6-1,ASSPGPNLRNTGELF
TRBJ2-1,TRBV10-2,ASIEGNSPYNEQF
TRBJ2-1,TRBV9,ASSGGTAGWEPQF
TRBJ1-2,TRBV20-1,SASPTTGSNYGYT
TRBJ2-1,TRBV7-2,ASSKAPFSCNEQF
TRBJ1-4,TRBV5-1,ASSSTVGNEKLF
TRBJ2-1,TRBV20-1,SASGRASGLNEQF
TRBJ2-5,TRBV5-1,ASSLVLSRQETQY
TRBJ2-7,TRBV20-1,SALPDTGGFYEQY
TRBJ2-1,TRBV10-2,ASRVAGSTDEQF
TRBJ2-1,TRBV7-9,ASSPRQGTAYNEQF
TRBJ2-7,TRBV7-9,ASSLGGLLLYEQY
TRBJ2-7,TRBV5-1,ASSGGQSYEQY
TRBJ1-2,TRBV6-1,ASSERLNYGYT
TRBJ2-2,TRBV25-1,ASSDPGQPVTGELF
TRBJ1-1,TRBV30,ARSTSENTEAF
TRBJ2-5,TRBV7-2,ASSPRLAGGETQY
TRBJ1-6,TRBV4-1,ASSQEETGERGSPLH
NA,TRBV7-7,ASSSSVGREQY
TRBJ2-1,TRBV20-1,SALGSMRPNEQF
TRBJ2-5,TRBV4-1,ASSQVGLSRETQY
TRBJ2-3,TRBV4-1,ASSQDLFGRTDTQY
TRBJ2-7,TRBV2,ASRTRQGESGEQY
TRBJ2-7,TRBV4-1,ASSQEDRGPEQY
TRBJ2-1,TRBV5-1,ASSLTWTSGRASSYNEQF
TRBJ2-3,TRBV9,ASSVAYRGDTQY
TRBJ2-1,TRBV5-1,ASSLGDPGLAGVVNYNEQF
TRBJ1-2,TRBV28,ASSSHGTRRGYT
TRBJ2-1,TRBV29-1,SAQRNYNEQF
TRBJ2-4,TRBV2,ASSSYYGQY
TRBJ2-1,TRBV7-9,ASSPLSGSSYNEQF
TRBJ2-4,TRBV9,ASIPGTSGYQNIQY
TRBJ1-2,TRBV6-6,ATEKAGPHVMRYT
TRBJ2-7,TRBV20-1,SARPRQGLTYEQY
TRBJ1-2,TRBV9,ASSPGQGAAYGYT
TRBJ2-3,TRBV6-6,ASSTTVRTDTQY
TRBJ2-4,TRBV6-1,ASSPTGRLAKNIQY
TRBJ2-2,TRBV9,ASSVDGSNGELF
TRBJ2-7,TRBV7-8,ASSYDRVGYEQY